Sequencing of this T cell receptor (beta chain) was carried out in a study of spatial heterogeneity in lung cancer. Across the whole study: A unique TCR and UMI combination showed up more than ten times in raw reads, on average.

Every individual TCR cDNA molecule carried its own unique molecular identifier, which allowed correction of PCR and sequencing errors. TCRdb processed the 5' RACE reads anew with MiXCR; each CDR3 protein has one entry. The sample has 55,000 to 70,000 distinct CDR3 sequences, approximately 6.3% seen once. The time point here: sample taken at primary tumor resection. Donation came from some 72 patients with untreated early-stage non-small cell lung cancer. Whole RNA came from tumor, nontumor lung or frozen PBMC and was sequenced without being sorted. This receptor was identified in a female donor with early-stage non-small cell lung cancer. Sequences were derived from PBMCs, sampled at surgery.

DNA for the CDR3: TGCGCCAGCAGTACGGACAGGGGGAACACCGGGGAGCTGTTTTTT. Protein: CASSTDRGNTGELFF. V and J are TRBV10-1 and TRBJ2-2; 9 nucleotides match TRBD1. The CDR3 covers 15 residues. Germline V CDR1 and CDR2: WNHNN, SYGVQD (reference sequence). J gave up 1 base and V 5 bases, and 2 bases lay outside the gene matches.